Each of the 16 T cell receptor beta chains below was sequenced from the same sample in a study of T cells in Graves' hyperthyroidism and ophthalmopathy. TCR beta CDR3 region amplification was performed from RNA transcripts. The HTBI primer set was used in a first-round RT-PCR of the TCR CDR3. One entry per CDR3 protein results from TCRdb running MiXCR on the multiplex PCR reads. This repertoire shows some 720,000 distinct CDR3 sequences, around 17% found once; its top ten account for about 8.4%. Sequenced sample: blood. The receptors were sampled from a man aged 18 to 29 with Graves' hyperthyroidism.

There are a few counts of this clonotype. This chain uses TRBV19 with TRBJ2-1, with 8 bases matching TRBD2. This CDR3 has 15 residues. Germline assignment: CDR1 LNHDA and CDR2 SQIVND (reference sequence). Trimming took 4 bases from V and 7 from J; bases not matched to a gene: 9. CDR3 sequence reads: CASSTRLARGNEQFF. The CDR3 nucleotides are TGTGCCAGTAGTACCCGACTAGCGAGGGGGAATGAGCAGTTCTTC.

This clonotype was counted only a few times. The chain uses TRBV20-1 and TRBJ2-3, with 8 positions matching TRBD1. Trimming removed 5 bases from V and 0 bases from J; junction bases left unmatched: 4. This CDR3 region has 14 residues. Germline loops: CDR1 DFQATT, CDR2 SNEGSKA (reference sequence). The CDR3 DNA reads as TGCAGTGCTCGGACAGGGCCCAGCACAGATACGCAGTATTTT. Translating it yields CSARTGPSTDTQYF.

This clonotype was picked up a small number of times. The gene calls are TRBV5-6 and TRBJ1-1; tentatively, D is TRBD1 (6 bases). V gave up 0 bases and J gave up 6 bases, with 15 bases separating them. Germline V gene sequence: CDR1 SGHDT, CDR2 YYEEEE. The CDR3 sequence is 15 residues long. CDR3 region: CASSLAGVGGAEAFF. CDR3 nucleotide sequence: TGTGCCAGCAGCTTGGCCGGCGTTGGGGGCGCTGAAGCTTTCTTT.

Concerning this clonotype: A much larger clone differs by one base, so this may be a read error. The genes are TRBV28 and TRBJ2-7, with D perhaps TRBD2 (6 bases). CDR1 and CDR2 from the germline V gene are MDHEN and SYDVKM. The CDR3 is 17 amino acids. V lost 6 bases and J 3 bases, leaving 24 bases between the germline ends. CDR3 in amino acids: CASRSGVPRGEYYEQYF. The CDR3, as DNA: TGTGCCAGCAGATCGGGGGTTCCCCGAGGAGAATACTACGAGCAGTACTTC.

Only a few counts were recorded for this clonotype. V is TRBV5-5 and J is TRBJ1-1; 11 bases agree with TRBD1. V trimming: 0 bases; J trimming: 6 bases; junction bases outside the gene matches: 7. CDR1 SGHKS and CDR2 YYEKEE come from the germline V gene (reference sequence). The CDR3 consists of 16 residues. The CDR3 spells CASSLGGGQGAAEAFF. The DNA for the CDR3 is TGTGCCAGCAGCTTGGGGGGCGGACAGGGGGCGGCTGAAGCTTTCTTT.

This chain joins TRBV12-5 and TRBJ1-5; TRBD1 might be the D (6 bases). With 11 bases removed from V and 7 bases from J, the gap between germline ends came to 18 bases. The length of the CDR3 is 13 residues. Germline loops: CDR1 LGHNT, CDR2 FRNRAP. The CDR3 nucleotides read TGTGCTGGGGGTCGGGGGGGCCGGCAGCCCCAGCATTTT. It specifies CAGGRGGRQPQHF.

A few counts support this clonotype. This chain joins TRBV30 and TRBJ1-1; D remains unclear. Germline assignment: CDR1 GTSNPN and CDR2 SVGIG (reference sequence). V was clipped by 3 bases and J by 0 bases, with 11 bases between them. This CDR3 spans 14 amino acids. CDR3: CAWRRQLLNTEAFF. The CDR3 coding sequence is TGTGCCTGGAGACGGCAGCTTCTGAACACTGAAGCTTTCTTT. Using reference TRBV30 and TRBJ1-1 for the parts outside the CDR3, the full variable domain is SQTIHQWPATLVQPVGSPLSLECTVEGTSNPNLYWYRQAAGRGLQLLFYSVGIGQISSEVPQNLSASRPQDRQFILSSKKLLLSDSGFYLCAWRRQLLNTEAFFGQGTRLTVV.

This chain connects TRBV5-1 to TRBJ2-7, with 12 bases that match TRBD2. There are 18 residues in the CDR3. The V gene end was trimmed by 2 bases and the J gene end by 4 bases; junction bases not matched to a gene: 13. Germline V gene lookup returns CDR1 SGHRS and CDR2 YFSETQ. Here the CDR3 reads CASSFRRKTSGSTYEQYF. The CDR3 nucleotides are TGCGCCAGCAGCTTCCGCCGGAAGACTAGCGGGAGTACTTACGAGCAGTACTTC.

The table lists this clonotype with a few counts. The V and J genes are TRBV6-5 and TRBJ1-1; TRBD1 aligns across 7 bases. The CDR3 is made up of 14 amino acids. Germline-derived CDR1 and CDR2 are MNHEY and SVGAGI. J lost 3 bases, V lost 4 bases, and 5 bases had no gene match. CDR3 nucleotides: TGTGCCAGCAGTTCTGACAGGGAGGACACTGAAGCTTTCTTT. Protein: CASSSDREDTEAFF.

Ten or more counts support this clonotype. The genes are TRBV5-1 and TRBJ2-1; 7 bases are shared with TRBD1. With 6 bases clipped from V and 1 base from J, the junction kept 16 bases outside the gene matches. Germline lookup yields CDR1 SGHRS and CDR2 YFSETQ. The CDR3 covers 18 residues. The CDR3 bases are TGCGCCAGCAAAGAAATGCCCCTTGGGACAGCATCCTACAATGAGCAGTTCTTC. Protein product: CASKEMPLGTASYNEQFF.

The V gene is TRBV19, the J gene TRBJ2-7, with 10 nucleotides matching TRBD1. This CDR3 comprises 15 residues. Per the germline V gene, CDR1 is LNHDA and CDR2 is SQIVND (reference sequence). Unmatched junction bases numbered 6, after V lost 5 bases and J lost 2 bases. The CDR3 DNA reads TGTGCCAGTAGTGCAGAGGGACAGGGGACCTACGAGCAGTACTTC. Residues: CASSAEGQGTYEQYF.

This chain uses TRBV11-3 with TRBJ2-2, with a tentative D call TRBD2 (5 bases). The CDR3 contains 16 residues. Germline values: CDR1 SGHNT, CDR2 YENEEA. Trimming removed 5 bases at V and 0 bases at J, with 13 bases between. The CDR3 sequence is CASSQELRANTGELFF. The CDR3 DNA sequence: TGTGCCAGCAGCCAAGAACTGAGGGCGAACACCGGGGAGCTGTTTTTT.

This clonotype was picked up many times. V gene TRBV27 combines with J gene TRBJ1-2; TRBD1 agrees at 8 bases. The V and J ends lost 7 bases and 6 bases, in that order; junction bases with no gene match: 4. Germline V CDR1 and CDR2: MNHEY, SMNVEV (reference sequence). The CDR3 consists of 12 residues. The chain's CDR3 is CASKTGVNGYTF. For the CDR3, the DNA is TGTGCCAGCAAGACAGGGGTAAATGGCTACACCTTC.

In its sample, this clonotype was seen many times. The gene calls are TRBV2 and TRBJ2-1; D might be TRBD2 (6 bases). CDR3 length: 13 residues. V lost 7 bases and J 4 bases, leaving 11 bases between the germline ends. CDR1 SNHLY and CDR2 FYNNEI come from the germline V gene. CDR3 nucleotide sequence: TGTGCCAGCAACGGCGGGAAGTACAATGAGCAGTTCTTC. Protein: CASNGGKYNEQFF.

The chain recombines TRBV19 with TRBJ2-1, with 7 positions matching TRBD1. The germline V gene has CDR1 LNHDA and CDR2 SQIVND (reference sequence). This CDR3 comprises 16 residues. After removal of 3 bases from V and 3 bases from J, the junction contained 8 bases not matched to a gene. DNA for the CDR3: TGTGCCAGTAGTATCTGGGGGACAGCTTACTACAATGAGCAGTTCTTC. This codes for CASSIWGTAYYNEQFF.

In this sample, this clonotype turned up many times. The chain recombines TRBV12-3 or TRBV12-4 with TRBJ1-3; D gene uncertain. The germline V and J ends were trimmed by 3 bases and 3 bases, with 3 bases remaining between them. There are 12 residues in the CDR3. CDR3 nucleotide sequence: TGTGCCAGCAGTTTGTTTGGAAACACCATATATTTT. It specifies CASSLFGNTIYF.